The 27 T cell receptor beta chains given below trace back to one sample, sequenced in a study of Ad26.COV2.S vaccination and SARS-CoV-2 variants. The treatment was: 19 received Ad26.COV2.S at low or high dose, single or two shots; about 5 received placebo; per-sample allocation not given. Collection of the samples took place on day 63 after the first injection of vaccine or placebo. Data came from immunoSEQ multiplex PCR; TCRdb stores just in-frame clones and leaves some out. Among around 420,000 clones listed, around 87% were seen once. The input for sequencing was peripheral blood, taken in a trial of Ad26.COV2.S vaccine versus placebo. The receptors derive from a person between 18 and 65 years old who received the Ad26.COV2.S COVID-19 vaccine or a placebo.

The rearrangement uses TRBV6-6 and TRBJ2-1, with 14 bases matching TRBD2. Germline V gene sequence: CDR1 MNHNY, CDR2 SVGAGI (reference sequence). With 5 bases clipped from V and 7 bases from J, the junction kept 13 bases outside the gene matches. The CDR3 has 18 residues. In DNA form, the CDR3 reads TGTGCCAGCAGTCGCACCGATAAGACTAGCGGGGGGGCTAATGAGCAGTTCTTC. This encodes CASSRTDKTSGGANEQFF.

This clone was seen only once. The chain carries TRBV5-1 and TRBJ2-2; D uncertain. The CDR3 is 15 residues long. Germline V CDR1 and CDR2: SGHRS, YFSETQ. V was shortened by 0 bases and J by 7 bases, with 13 bases between the two germline ends. In DNA, the CDR3 is TGCGCCAGCAGCTTGGTCGGGCCACAAAACGGGGAGCTGTTTTTT. This encodes CASSLVGPQNGELFF. Drawing the rest from reference TRBV5-1 and TRBJ2-2, the complete variable domain is KAGVTQTPRYLIKTRGQQVTLSCSPISGHRSVSWYQQTPGQGLQFLFEYFSETQRNKGNFPGRFSGRQFSNSRSEMNVSTLELGDSALYLCASSLVGPQNGELFFGEGSRLTVL.

The chain carries TRBV6-5 and TRBJ1-4; a possible D gene is TRBD1 (5 bases). The CDR3 totals 13 residues. Germline V CDR1 and CDR2: MNHEY, SVGAGI. Trimming shortened V by 7 bases and J by 6 bases, and 12 bases separated the two germline ends. The CDR3 DNA follows: TGTGCCAGCAAAGCCCGGGGACATGAAAAACTGTTTTTT. Its protein product is CASKARGHEKLFF.

This chain uses TRBV4-3 with TRBJ2-3; D is uncertain. The CDR3 has 16 amino acids. V lost 4 bases and J lost 0, with 14 bases in between. Per germline, CDR1 LGHNA and CDR2 YSLEER. The CDR3 nucleotides read TGCGCCAGCAGCCTATCACCCACAGATAGCACAGATACGCAGTATTTT. Residues: CASSLSPTDSTDTQYF.

CDR3 sequence: CASSPGQARSNTGELFF. CDR3 sequence (DNA): TGCGCCAGCAGCCCCGGACAGGCTCGATCGAACACCGGGGAGCTGTTTTTT. The chain combines TRBV4-1 with TRBJ2-2; 7 bases align to TRBD1. The CDR3 is made up of 17 amino acids. J lost 0 bases, V lost 4 bases, and 8 bases had no gene match. The germline V gene has CDR1 MGHRA and CDR2 YSYEKL.

The table lists this clone with a count of one. The V gene is TRBV19, the J gene TRBJ2-7; no clear D gene. The V gene's germline CDR1 is LNHDA and CDR2 SQIVND (reference sequence). The CDR3 has 15 amino acids. V was shortened by 3 bases and J by 0 bases, with 12 bases between the two germline ends. The CDR3 reads CASSIVAGSSYEQYF. CDR3 DNA sequence: TGTGCCAGTAGTATCGTGGCAGGAAGCTCCTACGAGCAGTACTTC.

The rearrangement links TRBV11-2 to TRBJ1-1; D remains ambiguous. Germline-derived CDR1 and CDR2 are SGHAT and FQNNGV. V lost 3 bases and J lost 5, with 13 bases in between. This CDR3 contains 14 residues. The CDR3 coding sequence is TGTGCCAGCAGCTTCGTCTTGAGGGTGACTGAAGCTTTCTTT. Its translation is CASSFVLRVTEAFF.

The table lists this clone with a few counts. The same CDR3 can be traced to other DNA sequences in this sample. V usage is TRBV7-9 and J usage is TRBJ2-1; D is uncertain. Per the germline V gene, CDR1 is SEHNR and CDR2 is FQNEAQ (reference sequence). V lost 1 base and J 6 bases, leaving 4 bases between the germline ends. This CDR3 spans 12 amino acids. In DNA form, the CDR3 reads TGTGCCAGCAGCTTAGTCGGCAATGAGCAGTTCTTC. It is translated as CASSLVGNEQFF.

Turning to this clone: This sample includes further DNA sequences coding for the same CDR3. The rearrangement joins TRBV5-1 to TRBJ2-3; D is unresolved. Germline loops: CDR1 SGHRS, CDR2 YFSETQ. This CDR3 is 14 amino acids long. V dropped 0 bases and J dropped 0 bases, with 5 bases sitting between them. The CDR3 sequence: CASSLVGSTDTQYF. CDR3 nucleotide sequence: TGCGCCAGCAGCTTGGTTGGGAGCACAGATACGCAGTATTTT.

This clone was recorded only once. The rearrangement uses TRBV5-4 and TRBJ2-4, with a possible D match to TRBD2 (6 bases). V was trimmed by 0 bases and J by 0 bases, leaving 13 bases between them. The germline CDR1 and CDR2 sequences are SGHNT and YYREEE (reference sequence). The CDR3 is 17 residues long. The DNA for the CDR3 is TGTGCCAGCAGCTTGGGGAGGGGTGCCCTAGCCAAAAACATTCAGTACTTC. It codes for CASSLGRGALAKNIQYF.

This chain links TRBV5-6 with TRBJ2-7, with D maybe TRBD2 (6 bases). The CDR3 loop spans 15 amino acids. The germline V gene has CDR1 SGHDT and CDR2 YYEEEE. V shed 0 bases and J shed 3 bases, with 13 bases lying between them. The CDR3 bases are TGTGCCAGCAGCTTGGGGGGGGTCCCCCTCTACGAGCAGTACTTC. The encoded protein is CASSLGGVPLYEQYF. Together with reference TRBV5-6 and TRBJ2-7, the CDR3 gives the full variable domain: DAGVTQSPTHLIKTRGQQVTLRCSPKSGHDTVSWYQQALGQGPQFIFQYYEEEERQRGNFPDRFSGHQFPNYSSELNVNALLLGDSALYLCASSLGGVPLYEQYFGPGTRLTVT.

The chain has TRBV9 and TRBJ1-6; tentatively, D is TRBD1 (5 bases). V shed 3 bases and J shed 9 bases, with 10 bases lying between them. The V gene's germline CDR1 is SGDLS and CDR2 YYNGEE. This CDR3 comprises 13 residues. For the CDR3, the DNA is TGTGCCAGCAGCGCCGAAAGGGGTTCACCCCTCCACTTT. It specifies CASSAERGSPLHF.

Concerning this clone: Additional DNA sequences in this sample encode the identical CDR3. The J gene is TRBJ2-3, the V gene TRBV30, with D perhaps assigned TRBD1 or TRBD2 (6 bases each). The length of the CDR3 is 13 residues. Between the trimmed V and J ends, which lost 5 bases and 1 base, there was a span of 10 bases. From germline, CDR1 is GTSNPN and CDR2 SVGIG (reference sequence). The CDR3 sequence is CAWRRGGTDTQYF. The CDR3 bases are TGTGCCTGGCGGAGGGGGGGCACAGATACGCAGTATTTT.

This rearrangement joins TRBV3-1 (or the pseudogene TRBV3-2) to TRBJ2-7, with D maybe TRBD2 (6 bases). From germline, CDR1 is LGHDT and CDR2 YNNKEL (reference sequence). V lost 0 bases and J 5 bases, leaving 14 bases between the germline ends. The CDR3 totals 15 residues. CDR3 sequence: CASSQDWEVSHEQYF. The CDR3, as DNA: TGTGCCAGCAGCCAAGATTGGGAGGTGTCCCACGAGCAGTACTTC.

This sequence joins TRBV4-1 and TRBJ2-6; unclear D gene. Germline values: CDR1 MGHRA, CDR2 YSYEKL. V lost 1 base to trimming and J lost 0 bases, with 7 bases between them. The length of the CDR3 is 16 residues. The CDR3: CASSQVPNSGANVLTF. CDR3 coding DNA: TGCGCCAGCAGCCAAGTGCCGAACTCTGGGGCCAACGTCCTGACTTTC.

This clone was seen once. Sequence at one end of the junction differs from germline and may be a read error. The rearrangement joins TRBV10-3 to TRBJ2-3, with TRBD2 identical over 9 bases. Germline V lookup: CDR1 ENHRY, CDR2 SYGVKD. The CDR3 sequence is 18 residues long. The CDR3 DNA reads as TGTGCCATCAGTGAAGATAAGGGACTAGCTTATTCTACAGTTACGCAGTATTTT. Translating gives CAISEDKGLAYSTVTQYF.

This clone showed up just once. The chain recombines TRBV12-3 or TRBV12-4 with TRBJ2-7; TRBD1 matches at 7 bases. The CDR3 spans 12 residues. Trimming took 6 bases from V and 6 from J; bases not matched to a gene: 5. The CDR3 loop reads CASSRQGLEQYF. As DNA, the CDR3 is TGTGCCAGCAGCCGACAGGGTCTCGAGCAGTACTTC.

V usage is TRBV7-2 and J usage is TRBJ1-5, with D uncertain. This CDR3 contains 16 residues. Trimming shortened V by 2 bases and J by 0 bases, and 11 bases separated the two germline ends. Germline values: CDR1 SGHTA, CDR2 FQGNSA. CDR3 nucleotides: TGTGCCAGCAGCTTAACTCTTTCCAATAGCAATCAGCCCCAGCATTTT. Translated: CASSLTLSNSNQPQHF.

The genes are TRBV7-2 and TRBJ2-3, with 10 positions matching TRBD2. Germline values: CDR1 SGHTA, CDR2 FQGNSA. The CDR3 consists of 18 residues. The J segment lost 4 bases and the V segment lost 1 base, leaving 11 bases of the junction unmatched. CDR3 loop: CASSLVVRASGGADTQYF. Here the CDR3 DNA reads TGTGCCAGCAGCTTAGTGGTTCGTGCTAGCGGGGGAGCAGATACGCAGTATTTT.

This clone was counted a single time. This sequence joins TRBV5-1 and TRBJ2-5; D might be TRBD2 (6 bases). Trimming took 4 bases from V and 1 from J, leaving 8 bases between them. Germline loops: CDR1 SGHRS, CDR2 YFSETQ. This CDR3 has 13 amino acids. The CDR3 sequence is CASSPGSQETQYF. CDR3 nucleotide sequence: TGCGCCAGCAGCCCCGGGAGCCAAGAGACCCAGTACTTC.

CDR3 sequence reads: CASSLRQGPNYGYTF. CDR3 DNA sequence: TGTGCCAGCAGCCTGAGACAGGGCCCTAACTATGGCTACACCTTC. V usage is TRBV5-4 and J usage is TRBJ1-2; 7 bases are shared with TRBD1. CDR3 length: 15 residues. J gave up 0 bases and V 4 bases, and 6 bases lay outside the gene matches. Germline CDR1 is SGHNT and CDR2 is YYREEE (reference sequence). Drawing the rest from reference TRBV5-4 and TRBJ1-2, the complete variable domain is ETGVTQSPTHLIKTRGQQVTLRCSSQSGHNTVSWYQQALGQGPQFIFQYYREEENGRGNFPPRFSGLQFPNYSSELNVNALELDDSALYLCASSLRQGPNYGYTFGSGTRLTVV.

The rearrangement joins TRBV9 to TRBJ2-6; 8 bases are a match to TRBD2. Per the germline V gene, CDR1 is SGDLS and CDR2 is YYNGEE. J lost 0 bases, V lost 4 bases, and 6 bases had no gene match. This CDR3 contains 17 residues. CDR3 nucleotide sequence: TGTGCCAGCAGCCCCGGGGGGGGGTCCTCTGGGGCCAACGTCCTGACTTTC. This codes for CASSPGGGSSGANVLTF.

With regard to this clone: Other nucleotide sequences from this sample produce the same CDR3. The chain uses TRBV11-2 and TRBJ1-6, with no clear D. V was shortened by 2 bases and J by 4 bases, with 6 bases between the two germline ends. The length of the CDR3 is 14 residues. The germline V gene has CDR1 SGHAT and CDR2 FQNNGV. CDR3 sequence (DNA): TGTGCCAGCAGCTTATCCGGGTATAATTCACCCCTCCACTTT. This sequence encodes CASSLSGYNSPLHF.

Only a few counts were recorded for this clone. This sequence joins TRBV12-5 and TRBJ2-7; 12 nucleotides match TRBD1. Per germline, CDR1 LGHNT and CDR2 FRNRAP. The V and J ends lost 6 bases and 7 bases, in that order; junction bases with no gene match: 7. The CDR3 length is 14 residues. The CDR3 nucleotides read TGTGCTAGTGGCCCGGGACAGGGGGCGAGGGAGCAGTACTTC. Translation: CASGPGQGAREQYF.

This chain uses TRBV11-2 with TRBJ1-5; no clear D gene. CDR3 size: 13 residues. Germline-derived CDR1 and CDR2 are SGHAT and FQNNGV. The V and J ends lost 2 bases and 4 bases respectively, with 6 bases between them. In DNA form, the CDR3 reads TGTGCCAGCAGCTTACGGGAGAATCAGCCCCAGCATTTT. Residues: CASSLRENQPQHF.

The rearrangement uses TRBV6-5 and TRBJ1-5; TRBD1 matches 7 bases. This CDR3 is built from 15 residues. Losses at the gene ends were 6 bases for V and 7 bases for J; bases not matched to a gene: 12. Germline CDR1 and CDR2: MNHEY and SVGAGI. In nucleotides, the CDR3 is TGTGCCAGCAGCAGGGGGGGGTTCAGCGGACAGCCCCAGCATTTT. Residues: CASSRGGFSGQPQHF.

This chain connects TRBV7-9 to TRBJ2-7; 8 nucleotides line up with TRBD1. The CDR3 totals 15 residues. From germline, CDR1 is SEHNR and CDR2 FQNEAQ (reference sequence). V trimming: 8 bases; J trimming: 0 bases; junction bases outside the gene matches: 9. CDR3 nucleotides: TGTGCCAGCGTCCAAGGGCAGGGGGCCTCCTACGAGCAGTACTTC. Encoded protein: CASVQGQGASYEQYF.